A selection of T cell receptor beta chains follows, all from one sample in a study of blood T cells in healthy people across ages. MiXCR, run by TCRdb on the 5' RACE reads, gives a single entry per CDR3 protein. The repertoire includes about 640,000 distinct CDR3 sequences, around three fifths of them detected once, and over 35% sits in the top ten. Sequenced sample: blood. Receptors originate from a man aged 55 to 70 in good health. The CDR3 runs from the conserved cysteine through the conserved F or W. A D gene is named only where the DNA matches it firmly. The listing skips clone size in some rows; elsewhere it reads once, few, many or a size class.

d_call clone_size j_call v_call cdr3_aa cdr3_nt
NA NA TRBJ1-4 TRBV18 CASSQNEASINEKLFF TGTGCCAGCTCACAGAATGAGGCCTCCATTAATGAAAAACTGTTTTTT
NA NA TRBJ2-1 TRBV20-1 CSPVGHNEQFF TGCAGTCCCGTAGGGCACAATGAGCAGTTCTTC
NA NA TRBJ1-2 TRBV6-1 CASESDQGFYGYTF TGTGCCAGCGAATCTGACCAGGGTTTTTATGGCTACACCTTC
NA NA TRBJ2-1 TRBV21-1 CASSKPPSHTHGDGQFF TGTGCCAGCAGCAAACCCCCAAGCCATACACACGGCGATGGGCAGTTCTTC
TRBD2 NA TRBJ2-5 TRBV6-5 CASSYVVAGEETQYF TGTGCCAGCAGTTACGTGGTAGCGGGGGAGGAGACCCAGTACTTC
NA NA TRBJ1-6 TRBV7-9 CASRLGSSPLHF TGTGCCAGCAGACTAGGGAGTTCACCCCTCCACTTT
NA NA TRBJ1-5 TRBV29-1 CSVEGTGNQPQHF TGCAGCGTTGAAGGAACCGGTAATCAGCCCCAGCATTTT
NA NA TRBJ2-5 TRBV2 CASSEVRVIGGETQYF TGTGCCAGCAGTGAAGTTCGTGTGATAGGGGGAGAGACCCAGTACTTC
NA NA TRBJ2-3 TRBV24-1 CATGRGEGPNTDTQYF TGTGCCACCGGCCGCGGGGAAGGACCTAACACAGATACGCAGTATTTT
NA NA TRBJ2-1 TRBV7-9 CASSRKDEQFF TGTGCCAGCAGCCGCAAGGATGAGCAGTTCTTC
TRBD1 NA TRBJ1-1 TRBV29-1 CSVDGTGTGTEAFF TGCAGCGTTGACGGGACAGGGACAGGCACTGAAGCTTTCTTT
NA few TRBJ2-1 TRBV7-2 CASSLRLGVEQFF TGTGCCAGCAGCTTAAGACTAGGGGTTGAGCAGTTCTTC
TRBD1 many TRBJ1-5 TRBV28 CASSWDRAQPQHF TGTGCCAGCAGTTGGGACAGGGCACAGCCCCAGCATTTT
TRBD2 NA TRBJ2-1 TRBV2 CASSESSGPWDEQFF TGTGCCAGCAGTGAAAGTAGCGGGCCGTGGGATGAGCAGTTCTTC
NA NA TRBJ2-3 TRBV27 CASSLSRGRDTQYF TGTGCCAGCAGTTTATCTAGGGGAAGAGATACGCAGTATTTT
NA NA TRBJ2-3 TRBV20-1 CSARDQRNRDTQYF TGCAGTGCTAGAGATCAAAGGAACAGAGATACGCAGTATTTT
TRBD2 NA TRBJ2-7 TRBV4-2 CASSPRAGLAVFEQYF TGTGCCAGCAGCCCCAGGGCGGGACTAGCGGTGTTCGAGCAGTACTTC
TRBD2 many TRBJ2-3 TRBV20-1 CSAGGGAGGALDTQYF TGCAGTGCTGGGGGTGGCGCCGGGGGGGCCCTGGATACGCAGTATTTT